The rows below give T cell receptor beta chains drawn from one sample of a study of T cells in Graves' hyperthyroidism and ophthalmopathy. TCRdb called the multiplex PCR reads again in MiXCR, with one record for every CDR3 protein. The table includes some 510,000 distinct CDR3 sequences, less than 25% detected once. The sample was blood. The receptors originated from a man younger than 30 with Graves' hyperthyroidism. The CDR3 runs from the conserved cysteine through the conserved F or W. Clone size is given for some rows only: seen once, a few or many times, or a class if the clone is expanded.

CDR3: CASSFSDLRDHQPQHF
V: TRBV11-1
length: 16
J: TRBJ1-5
size: few

CDR3: CASSLSLSGPTQYF
V: TRBV28
length: 14
J: TRBJ2-3
size: few

CDR3: CASSMGLEIPYEQYF
V: TRBV11-2
length: 15
J: TRBJ2-7
size: many

CDR3: CASSQEKYSLYEQYF
V: TRBV4-1
length: 15
J: TRBJ2-7
size: few

CDR3: CASSSGQGWNIQYF
V: TRBV28
length: 14
J: TRBJ2-4
size: many

CDR3: CASSEAVWEVAAYEQYF
V: TRBV6-1
length: 17
J: TRBJ2-7
size: many

CDR3: CASSGGTDNYGYTF
V: TRBV28
length: 14
J: TRBJ1-2
size: many

CDR3: CASSQGTSGNYEQYF
V: TRBV4-1
length: 15
J: TRBJ2-7
size: once

CDR3: CSARPQMGEQFF
V: TRBV20-1
length: 12
J: TRBJ2-1
size: many

CDR3: CASSLTGGRHSSDPFYEQYF
V: TRBV12-3/TRBV12-4
length: 20
J: TRBJ2-7
size: -

CDR3: CASSPPGTGNIQYF
V: TRBV9
length: 14
J: TRBJ2-4
size: few

CDR3: CSAPRDTYYEQYF
V: TRBV20-1
length: 13
J: TRBJ2-7
size: -

CDR3: CASTAGSKETQYF
V: TRBV5-1
length: 13
J: TRBJ2-5
size: many

CDR3: CASSGQRWNTGELFF
V: TRBV6-1
length: 15
J: TRBJ2-2
size: -

CDR3: CASSLVMTKQETQYF
V: TRBV11-2
length: 15
J: TRBJ2-5
size: few

CDR3: CASSYKIDGGITYEQYF
V: TRBV6-2/TRBV6-3
length: 17
J: TRBJ2-7
size: -

CDR3: CASSSHRGFNEQYF
V: TRBV6-5
length: 14
J: TRBJ2-7
size: many

CDR3: CASSSVLGTGEGQETQYF
V: TRBV11-2
length: 18
J: TRBJ2-5
size: -

CDR3: CASRNTGAPGNTIYF
V: TRBV12-3/TRBV12-4
length: 15
J: TRBJ1-3
size: many

CDR3: CASSIKMNTEAFF
V: TRBV19
length: 13
J: TRBJ1-1
size: many

CDR3: CASSPGTPYKQYF
V: TRBV11-2
length: 13
J: TRBJ2-7
size: -

CDR3: CASRTGYEQYF
V: TRBV6-1
length: 11
J: TRBJ2-7
size: -

CDR3: CASTETQTGGYTF
V: TRBV11-2
length: 13
J: TRBJ1-2
size: -

CDR3: CAISESSSNYEQYF
V: TRBV10-3
length: 14
J: TRBJ2-7
size: -

CDR3: CASSSVFMNTEAFF
V: TRBV11-2
length: 14
J: TRBJ1-1
size: many

CDR3: CASSGAGTATYEQYF
V: TRBV7-9
length: 15
J: TRBJ2-7
size: many

CDR3: CASSSLNGGGRGETQYF
V: TRBV28
length: 17
J: TRBJ2-5
size: many

CDR3: CASTWLQGYGYTF
V: TRBV12-3/TRBV12-4
length: 13
J: TRBJ1-2
size: many

CDR3: CSARFRETQYF
V: TRBV20-1
length: 11
J: TRBJ2-5
size: few

CDR3: CASKLRVAGELFF
V: TRBV2
length: 13
J: TRBJ2-2
size: -

CDR3: CASSGTGKETQYF
V: TRBV2
length: 13
J: TRBJ2-5
size: many

CDR3: CASSLTVSGGYTF
V: TRBV11-2
length: 13
J: TRBJ1-2
size: -

CDR3: CASSAAGEVREQYF
V: TRBV12-3/TRBV12-4
length: 14
J: TRBJ2-7
size: -

CDR3: CASSPATRTEAFF
V: TRBV19
length: 13
J: TRBJ1-1
size: many

CDR3: CASSPPGGSGNTIYF
V: TRBV12-3/TRBV12-4
length: 15
J: TRBJ1-3
size: few

CDR3: CASSVGGTNTEAFF
V: TRBV9
length: 14
J: TRBJ1-1
size: many

CDR3: CASSVQGSNQPQHF
V: TRBV19
length: 14
J: TRBJ1-5
size: many

CDR3: CANSLTGQPSGNTIYF
V: TRBV10-3
length: 16
J: TRBJ1-3
size: many

CDR3: CASSVHQGDQETQYF
V: TRBV2
length: 15
J: TRBJ2-5
size: -

CDR3: CASSRGRDGYTF
V: TRBV7-9
length: 12
J: TRBJ1-2
size: many

CDR3: CSAGQGGEETQYF
V: TRBV20-1
length: 13
J: TRBJ2-5
size: few

CDR3: CASQSGGESYEQYF
V: TRBV6-1
length: 14
J: TRBJ2-7
size: many

CDR3: CASSWVPVGLEQYF
V: TRBV12-3/TRBV12-4
length: 14
J: TRBJ2-7
size: many

CDR3: CASSFLDGTYEQYF
V: TRBV12-3/TRBV12-4
length: 14
J: TRBJ2-7
size: many

CDR3: CASSIYGFGHTEAFF
V: TRBV19
length: 15
J: TRBJ1-1
size: many

CDR3: CASSETGGSSVEAFF
V: TRBV6-1
length: 15
J: TRBJ1-1
size: -

CDR3: CAGSRGPRADYGYTF
V: TRBV30
length: 15
J: TRBJ1-2
size: once

CDR3: CASSLEAGDTEAFF
V: TRBV5-1
length: 14
J: TRBJ1-1
size: many

CDR3: CATGQGNEQYF
V: TRBV19
length: 11
J: TRBJ2-7
size: many

CDR3: CSVVRRPMNTEAFF
V: TRBV29-1
length: 14
J: TRBJ1-1
size: many

CDR3: CASSAKWSSYEQYF
V: TRBV28
length: 14
J: TRBJ2-7
size: -

CDR3: CSVLGEGADNTEAFF
V: TRBV29-1
length: 15
J: TRBJ1-1
size: many

CDR3: CATRERGLMNTEAFF
V: TRBV10-3
length: 15
J: TRBJ1-1
size: few

CDR3: CASSLGVNQPQHF
V: TRBV11-2
length: 13
J: TRBJ1-5
size: many

CDR3: CASTAGRSYTF
V: TRBV6-1
length: 11
J: TRBJ1-2
size: -